One sample yielded the 24 T cell receptor beta chains listed below, sequenced in a study of regulatory T cells in long-lasting Graves disease. Noted time point: persistent/refractory GD, antithyroid drugs over 5 years with positive TRAb. Generation of the TCR library employed RNA extracted from PBMCs. Combining iRepertoire HTBI primers with Arm-PCR of CDR3 regions, the authors built TCR beta libraries. Each CDR3 protein gets one entry after TCRdb re-called the multiplex PCR reads with MiXCR. The profile shows fewer than 400,000 distinct CDR3 sequences, 15% to 20% of them singletons. The specimen was peripheral blood mononuclear cells (PBMCs), collected when the disease was refractory, from a patient treated with antithyroid drugs. All receptors come from a female donor with Graves disease.

This clonotype was observed a handful of times. A much larger clone differs from this one at a single base, so this may be a read error. V is TRBV6-1 and J is TRBJ1-1; maybe TRBD1 (6 bases). In germline, CDR1 is MNHNS, CDR2 SASEGT. V was pared by 3 bases and J by 4 bases, with 9 bases between. The CDR3 covers 13 residues. DNA for the CDR3: TGTGCCAGCAGTGACAGGGGTGTCACTGAAGCTTTCTTT. It codes for CASSDRGVTEAFF.

There are a few counts of this clonotype. This chain links TRBV13 with TRBJ2-5; D remains ambiguous. V was clipped by 1 base and J by 5 bases, with 11 bases between them. Germline CDR1 PRHDT, CDR2 FYEKMQ (reference sequence). The CDR3 is 14 residues long. CDR3 in amino acids: CASSLAVNGETQYF. The CDR3 coding sequence is TGTGCCAGCAGCTTAGCGGTGAACGGGGAGACCCAGTACTTC.

This sequence joins TRBV20-1 and TRBJ2-7, with 9 bases aligning to TRBD2. Unmatched junction bases numbered 9, after V lost 3 bases and J lost 3 bases. The CDR3 runs 15 residues. Germline V gene lookup returns CDR1 DFQATT and CDR2 SNEGSKA (reference sequence). This chain's CDR3 is CSASQVLTSGYEQYF. In DNA form, the CDR3 reads TGCAGTGCTAGTCAAGTCCTGACTAGCGGCTACGAGCAGTACTTC.

Details on this clonotype: A read error is possible here, since a much larger clone lies one base away. This rearrangement joins TRBV11-2 to TRBJ2-4; D remains ambiguous. The CDR3 contains 13 residues. V lost 5 bases to trimming and J lost 0 bases, with 5 bases between them. CDR1 is SGHAT, CDR2 FQNNGV, per germline. CDR3 bases: TGTGCCAGCAGCCGAGCAGCCAAAAACATTCAGTACTTC. It codes for CASSRAAKNIQYF.

This clonotype was recorded once. The junction and the germline gene differ at one end; a read error may be behind it. This chain uses TRBV7-2 with TRBJ1-5; no clear D. The CDR3 has 12 amino acids. Germline CDR1 and CDR2: SGHTA and FQGNSA. The CDR3 coding sequence is TGCGCCAGCAGCCAGGTCCTTGGGCCCCAGCATTTT. It yields the protein CASSQVLGPQHF.

The genes are TRBV10-3 and TRBJ1-1; D might be TRBD1 (5 bases). The CDR3 extends over 16 amino acids. V lost 0 bases and J 1 base, leaving 12 bases between the germline ends. CDR1 is ENHRY and CDR2 is SYGVKD in the germline V gene. DNA for the CDR3: TGTGCCATCAGTGAGTCCCCACCAGGGTCGAACACTGAAGCTTTCTTT. Translation gives CAISESPPGSNTEAFF.

This clonotype came up a few times. The CDR3 protein is CASSIDAGNQPQHF. Written as DNA, the CDR3 is TGTGCCAGCAGTATCGACGCGGGCAATCAGCCCCAGCATTTT. The rearrangement uses TRBV2 and TRBJ1-5; D uncertain. CDR3 size: 14 residues. Germline CDR1 SNHLY, CDR2 FYNNEI. Trimming removed 5 bases from V and 2 bases from J, with 10 bases in between.

Worth noting for this clonotype: A read error is likely, as this CDR3 ends without the conserved phenylalanine or tryptophan. The chain is built from TRBV3-1 and TRBJ1-2; D is unresolved. Germline-derived CDR1 and CDR2 are LGHDT and YNNKEL (reference sequence). Trimming pared 0 bases from V and 6 bases from J, leaving 14 bases between. CDR3 length: 15 residues. CDR3: CASSQEWAGDNGYTL. The CDR3 bases are TGTGCCAGCAGCCAAGAGTGGGCAGGAGACAATGGCTACACCCTC.

In its sample, this clonotype was seen many times. This chain joins TRBV27 and TRBJ1-5; D remains unclear. Trimming shortened V by 2 bases and J by 7 bases, and 12 bases separated the two germline ends. Germline CDR1 MNHEY, CDR2 SMNVEV (reference sequence). The CDR3 totals 14 residues. CDR3 in DNA: TGTGCCAGCAGTTTAGCTAGTCCGGGGCAGCCCCAGCATTTT. This translates into CASSLASPGQPQHF.

Regarding this clonotype: This could be a read error, since a much larger clone is one nucleotide away. The J gene is TRBJ2-5, the V gene TRBV12-3 or TRBV12-4; D possibly corresponds to TRBD1 (5 bases). V was trimmed by 7 bases and J by 7 bases, leaving 10 bases between them. The CDR3 is 11 residues long. CDR3 nucleotide sequence: TGTGCCAGCACCACCACAGGGACCCAGTACTTC. Residues: CASTTTGTQYF.

This clonotype occurred many times. V gene TRBV12-3 or TRBV12-4 combines with J gene TRBJ2-7; no firm D call. V lost 5 bases to trimming and J lost 3 bases, with 8 bases between them. The CDR3 totals 12 residues. The CDR3 DNA reads TGTGCCAGCAGTCCTGACCACTACGAGCAGTACTTC. Its translation: CASSPDHYEQYF.

This clonotype was seen a few times. V and J are TRBV4-1 and TRBJ1-1; 9 bases agree with TRBD1. The CDR3 totals 16 residues. CDR1 and CDR2 from the germline V gene are MGHRA and YSYEKL. The J segment lost 5 bases and the V segment lost 5 bases, leaving 12 bases of the junction unmatched. The CDR3 bases are TGCGCCAGCAGCGGGACAGGGCGCGGGGGATGGACTGAAGCTTTCTTT. It specifies CASSGTGRGGWTEAFF.

The rearrangement joins TRBV6-1 to TRBJ1-1, with D perhaps matching TRBD1 (5 bases). The V gene's germline CDR1 is MNHNS and CDR2 SASEGT. The length of the CDR3 is 14 residues. The germline V and J ends were trimmed by 6 bases and 1 base, with 12 bases remaining between them. The CDR3 sequence: CASREIQGNTEAFF. CDR3 nucleotide sequence: TGTGCCAGCAGAGAAATCCAGGGGAACACTGAAGCTTTCTTT.

This clonotype was seen at least ten times. The chain is built from TRBV28 and TRBJ2-5, with TRBD2 matching over 8 bases. CDR1 is MDHEN and CDR2 is SYDVKM in the germline V gene. The CDR3 is 14 residues long. The V segment lost 5 bases and the J segment 4 bases; nucleotides outside the gene matches: 6. In DNA form, the CDR3 reads TGTGCCAGCAGTACCCCGGGGGGGGGAGAGACCCAGTACTTC. The encoded protein is CASSTPGGGETQYF.

There are many counts of this clonotype. The chain has TRBV29-1 and TRBJ2-5; D is uncertain. Germline V gene lookup returns CDR1 SQVTM and CDR2 ANQGSEA. V was clipped by 4 bases and J by 6 bases, with 15 bases between them. The CDR3 totals 13 residues. CDR3 nucleotides: TGCAGCGTTGTGAGCGTATTCGGGCAGACCCAGTACTTC. The encoded protein is CSVVSVFGQTQYF.

This clonotype was observed many times. J is TRBJ2-7 and V is TRBV29-1; D not resolved. This CDR3 has 14 residues. Trimming shortened V by 1 base and J by 0 bases, and 10 bases separated the two germline ends. Germline CDR1 is SQVTM and CDR2 is ANQGSEA. CDR3 residues: CSVEGQDSSYEQYF. The CDR3 DNA reads as TGCAGCGTTGAAGGGCAGGATTCCTCCTACGAGCAGTACTTC.

This clonotype came up many times. This rearrangement joins TRBV12-3 or TRBV12-4 to TRBJ1-5; D remains ambiguous. Trimming removed 4 bases at V and 2 bases at J, with 30 bases between. There are 21 residues in the CDR3. As DNA, the CDR3 is TGTGCCAGCAGTTCAAGAACAACGCGCAACACTTCCATCTTCGGCAATCAGCCCCAGCATTTT. It yields the protein CASSSRTTRNTSIFGNQPQHF.

This clonotype was counted only a few times. This chain connects TRBV29-1 to TRBJ1-2; D is perhaps TRBD1 (6 bases). V gave up 7 bases and J gave up 2 bases, with 14 bases separating them. In germline, CDR1 is SQVTM, CDR2 ANQGSEA. This CDR3 contains 13 residues. CDR3 in DNA: TGCAGCGATTCCGGCACAGGGAACTATGGCTACACCTTC. Protein product: CSDSGTGNYGYTF.

Ten or more counts support this clonotype. This chain links TRBV20-1 with TRBJ2-7, with D possibly TRBD1 on 6 matching bases. CDR3 size: 13 residues. V was trimmed by 5 bases and J by 1 base, leaving 12 bases between them. Germline V gene lookup returns CDR1 DFQATT and CDR2 SNEGSKA (reference sequence). CDR3: CSARTVFSYEQYF. For the CDR3, the DNA is TGCAGTGCTCGGACAGTTTTTTCCTACGAGCAGTACTTC.

The chain has TRBV28 and TRBJ2-2, with 12 positions matching TRBD2. The J segment lost 6 bases and the V segment lost 6 bases, leaving 5 bases of the junction unmatched. The V gene's germline CDR1 is MDHEN and CDR2 SYDVKM. The CDR3 spans 15 residues. The CDR3, as DNA: TGTGCCAGCAGACCCGGACTAGCGGGATCCGGGGAGCTGTTTTTT. Its translation is CASRPGLAGSGELFF.

This clonotype was seen a handful of times. This rearrangement joins TRBV6-1 to TRBJ2-2, with D possibly matching TRBD1 (6 bases). Germline CDR1 reads MNHNS; CDR2 reads SASEGT. Trimming shortened V by 8 bases and J by 4 bases, and 20 bases separated the two germline ends. The CDR3 is made up of 16 amino acids. CDR3 DNA sequence: TGTGCCAGCGCGCCAGGGACACTTTTTCCCACCGGGGAGCTGTTTTTT. Its protein is CASAPGTLFPTGELFF.

This clonotype occurred many times. The chain joins TRBV19 to TRBJ1-1; unclear D gene. The V and J ends lost 2 bases and 0 bases respectively, with 10 bases between them. CDR1 is LNHDA, CDR2 SQIVND, per germline (reference sequence). The CDR3 runs 15 residues. The CDR3 DNA follows: TGTGCCAGTAGTATAATGGCAGCTCTGAACACTGAAGCTTTCTTT. Residues: CASSIMAALNTEAFF.

The chain joins TRBV7-9 to TRBJ2-1; 11 bases agree with TRBD2. The CDR3 consists of 17 residues. From germline, CDR1 is SEHNR and CDR2 FQNEAQ (reference sequence). V lost 1 base, J lost 9 bases, and 11 bases stayed unmatched. The CDR3 DNA is TGTGCCAGCAGCTTAGGGTCCATAGCGGGGGGGCCAGGTGAGCAGTTCTTC. Its protein is CASSLGSIAGGPGEQFF.

This clonotype was seen many times. The chain couples TRBV12-3 or TRBV12-4 to TRBJ1-1, with no clear D. The CDR3 runs 13 residues. Trimming stripped 3 bases from V and 4 bases from J, with 9 bases between. This chain's CDR3 is CASSLVSGTEAFF. The CDR3 nucleotides read TGTGCCAGCAGTTTGGTCAGCGGCACTGAAGCTTTCTTT.